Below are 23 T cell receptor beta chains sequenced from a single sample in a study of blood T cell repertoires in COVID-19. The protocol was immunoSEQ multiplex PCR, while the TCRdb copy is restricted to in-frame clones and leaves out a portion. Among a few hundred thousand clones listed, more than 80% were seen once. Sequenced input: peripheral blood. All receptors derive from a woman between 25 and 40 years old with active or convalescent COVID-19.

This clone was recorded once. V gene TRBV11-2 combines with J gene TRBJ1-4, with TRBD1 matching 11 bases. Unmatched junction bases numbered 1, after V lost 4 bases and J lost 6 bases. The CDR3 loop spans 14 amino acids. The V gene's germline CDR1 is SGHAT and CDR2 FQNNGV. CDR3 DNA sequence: TGTGCCAGCAGCTCGGGACAGGGGGATGAAAAACTGTTTTTT. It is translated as CASSSGQGDEKLFF.

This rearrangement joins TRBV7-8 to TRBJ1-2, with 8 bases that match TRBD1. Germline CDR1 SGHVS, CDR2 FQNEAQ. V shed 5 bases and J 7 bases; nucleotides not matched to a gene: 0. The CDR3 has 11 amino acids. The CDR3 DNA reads TGTGCCAGCAGCGACAGGGGTGGCTACACCTTC. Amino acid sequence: CASSDRGGYTF.

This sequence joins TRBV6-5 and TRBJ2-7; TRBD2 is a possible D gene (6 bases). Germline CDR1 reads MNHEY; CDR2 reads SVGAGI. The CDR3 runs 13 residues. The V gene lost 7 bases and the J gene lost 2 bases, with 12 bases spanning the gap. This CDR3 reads CASTRGSPYEQYF. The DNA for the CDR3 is TGTGCCAGCACTCGGGGGTCCCCCTACGAGCAGTACTTC.

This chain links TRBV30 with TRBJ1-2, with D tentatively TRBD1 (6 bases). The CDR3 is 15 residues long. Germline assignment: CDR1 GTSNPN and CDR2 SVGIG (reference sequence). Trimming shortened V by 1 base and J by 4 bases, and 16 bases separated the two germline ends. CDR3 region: CAWSARQAHPYGYTF. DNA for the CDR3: TGTGCCTGGAGTGCGCGACAGGCTCATCCCTATGGCTACACCTTC.

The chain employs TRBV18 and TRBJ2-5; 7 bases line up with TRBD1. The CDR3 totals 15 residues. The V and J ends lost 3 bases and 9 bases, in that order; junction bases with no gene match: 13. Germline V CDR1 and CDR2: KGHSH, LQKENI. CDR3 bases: TGTGCCAGCTCACCGACGACAGGGAGAGATTCGGCCCAGTACTTC. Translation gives CASSPTTGRDSAQYF.

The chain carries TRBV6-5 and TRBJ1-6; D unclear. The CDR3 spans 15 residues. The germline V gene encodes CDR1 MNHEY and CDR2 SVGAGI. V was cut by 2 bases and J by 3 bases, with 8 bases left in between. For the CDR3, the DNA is TGTGCCAGCAGTTACCGGGGAGACTATAATTCACCCCTCCACTTT. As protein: CASSYRGDYNSPLHF.

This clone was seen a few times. Written as DNA, the CDR3 is TGTGCCTGGAGTACACAGGGGGCTTTCTACGAGCAGTACTTC. Translation: CAWSTQGAFYEQYF. The V call is TRBV30, the J call TRBJ2-7, with 9 bases lining up with TRBD1. The germline CDR1 and CDR2 sequences are GTSNPN and SVGIG (reference sequence). J was trimmed by 3 bases and V by 2 bases; bases with no gene match: 5. CDR3 length: 14 residues.

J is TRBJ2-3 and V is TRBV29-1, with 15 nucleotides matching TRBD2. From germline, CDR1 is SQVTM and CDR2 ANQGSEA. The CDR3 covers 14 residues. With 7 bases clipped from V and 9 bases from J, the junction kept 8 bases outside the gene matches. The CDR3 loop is CSAGLAGGGVTQYF. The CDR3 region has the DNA TGCAGCGCGGGACTAGCGGGGGGTGGTGTAACGCAGTATTTT.

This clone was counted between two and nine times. The CDR3 here is CASSEVTGSNQPQHF. The CDR3 nucleotides are TGTGCCAGCAGTGAGGTGACAGGGAGCAATCAGCCCCAGCATTTT. The chain links TRBV2 to TRBJ1-5, with 7 positions matching TRBD1. Per the germline V gene, CDR1 is SNHLY and CDR2 is FYNNEI. The V gene end was trimmed by 3 bases and the J gene end by 1 base; junction bases not matched to a gene: 3. The CDR3 sequence is 15 residues long.

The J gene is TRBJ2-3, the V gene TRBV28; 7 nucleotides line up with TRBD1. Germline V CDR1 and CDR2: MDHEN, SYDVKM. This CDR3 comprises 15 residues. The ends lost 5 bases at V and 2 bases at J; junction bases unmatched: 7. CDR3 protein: CASSTTGYPTDTQYF. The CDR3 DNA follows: TGTGCCAGCAGTACGACAGGGTATCCCACAGATACGCAGTATTTT.

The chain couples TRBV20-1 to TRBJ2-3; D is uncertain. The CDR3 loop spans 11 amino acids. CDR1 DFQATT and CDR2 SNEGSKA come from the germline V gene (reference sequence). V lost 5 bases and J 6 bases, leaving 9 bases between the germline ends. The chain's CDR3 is CSAQVADTQYF. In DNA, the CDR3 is TGCAGTGCTCAGGTCGCTGATACGCAGTATTTT.

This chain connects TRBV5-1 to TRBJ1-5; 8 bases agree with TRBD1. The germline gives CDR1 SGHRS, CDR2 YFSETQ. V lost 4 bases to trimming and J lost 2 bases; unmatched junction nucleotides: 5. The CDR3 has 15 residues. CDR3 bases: TGCGCCAGCAGCGCGTCAGGGGGCGGCAATCAGCCCCAGCATTTT. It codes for CASSASGGGNQPQHF.

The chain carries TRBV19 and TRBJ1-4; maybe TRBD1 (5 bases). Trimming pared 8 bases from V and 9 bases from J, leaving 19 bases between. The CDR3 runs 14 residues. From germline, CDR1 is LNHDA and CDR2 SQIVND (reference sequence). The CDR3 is CASSGGVGRKKLFF. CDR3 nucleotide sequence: TGTGCCAGTTCCGGGGGTGTTGGGAGAAAAAAACTGTTTTTT.

As DNA, the CDR3 is TGTGCCATCATGGGGGGTCTGACCGGGGAGCTGTTTTTT. Protein product: CAIMGGLTGELFF. The chain links TRBV10-3 to TRBJ2-2, with TRBD2 as a possible D gene (6 bases). CDR3 length: 13 amino acids. The V gene lost 7 bases and the J gene lost 5 bases, with 11 bases spanning the gap. The germline gives CDR1 ENHRY, CDR2 SYGVKD.

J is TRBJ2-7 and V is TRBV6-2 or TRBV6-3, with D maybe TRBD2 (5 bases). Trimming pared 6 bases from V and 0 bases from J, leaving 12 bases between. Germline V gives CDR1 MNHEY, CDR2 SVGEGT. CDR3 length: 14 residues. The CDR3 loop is CASSPGLLSYEQYF. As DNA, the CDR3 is TGTGCCAGCAGCCCCGGACTTCTCTCCTACGAGCAGTACTTC.

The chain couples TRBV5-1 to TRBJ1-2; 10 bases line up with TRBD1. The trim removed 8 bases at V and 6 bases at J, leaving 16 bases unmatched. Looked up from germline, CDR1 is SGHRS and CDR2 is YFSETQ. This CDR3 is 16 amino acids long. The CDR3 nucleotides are TGCGCCAGTCGGAGAGGGGGACAGGGGCCGCTGGATGGCTACACCTTC. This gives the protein CASRRGGQGPLDGYTF.

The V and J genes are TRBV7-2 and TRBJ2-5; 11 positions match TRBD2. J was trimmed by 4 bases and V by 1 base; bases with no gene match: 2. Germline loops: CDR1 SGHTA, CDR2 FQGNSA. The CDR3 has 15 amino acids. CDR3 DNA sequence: TGTGCCAGCAGCTTAGAACTAGCGGGGGTAGAGACCCAGTACTTC. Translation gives CASSLELAGVETQYF.

For the CDR3, the DNA is TGTGCCAGCAAGGGACTAGCGGGGGGGGACACCGGGGAGCTGTTTTTT. Amino acids: CASKGLAGGDTGELFF. The chain uses TRBV27 and TRBJ2-2, with 16 bases matching TRBD2. CDR1 is MNHEY and CDR2 is SMNVEV in the germline V gene (reference sequence). There are 16 residues in the CDR3. Trimming took 7 bases from V and 3 from J; bases not matched to a gene: 2.

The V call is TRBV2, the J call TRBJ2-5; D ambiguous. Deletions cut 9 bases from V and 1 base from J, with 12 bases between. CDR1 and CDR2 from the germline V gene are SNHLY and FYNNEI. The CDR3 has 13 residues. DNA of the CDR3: TGTGCCAGTGGGCAACAACCCCAAGAGACCCAGTACTTC. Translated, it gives CASGQQPQETQYF.

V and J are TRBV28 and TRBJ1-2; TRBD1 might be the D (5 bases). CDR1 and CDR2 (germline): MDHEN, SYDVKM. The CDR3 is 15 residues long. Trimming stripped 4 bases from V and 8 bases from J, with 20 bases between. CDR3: CASSSSSLGTGGYTF. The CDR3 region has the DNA TGTGCCAGCAGTTCATCATCCCTCGGGACTGGCGGCTACACCTTC.

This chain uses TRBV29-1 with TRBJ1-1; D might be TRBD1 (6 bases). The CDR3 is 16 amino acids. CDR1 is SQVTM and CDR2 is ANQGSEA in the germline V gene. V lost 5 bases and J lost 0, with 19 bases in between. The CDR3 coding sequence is TGCAGCGTTTACTGGGGGGGGCCCACCATGAACACTGAAGCTTTCTTT. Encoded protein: CSVYWGGPTMNTEAFF.

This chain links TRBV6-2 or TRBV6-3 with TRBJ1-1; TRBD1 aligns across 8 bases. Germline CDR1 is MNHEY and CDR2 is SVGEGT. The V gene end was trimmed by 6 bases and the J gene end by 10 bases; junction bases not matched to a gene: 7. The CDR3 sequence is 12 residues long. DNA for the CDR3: TGTGCCAGCAGCAGACAGGGGTGGGCAGCTTTCTTT. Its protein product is CASSRQGWAAFF.

This CDR3 reads CASSQDTDILYEQYF. The CDR3 nucleotides are TGCGCCAGCAGCCAAGATACAGACATTCTCTACGAGCAGTACTTC. This sequence joins TRBV4-3 and TRBJ2-7, with D unresolved. Germline loops: CDR1 LGHNA, CDR2 YSLEER. There are 15 residues in the CDR3. V lost 0 bases and J lost 3, with 12 bases in between.